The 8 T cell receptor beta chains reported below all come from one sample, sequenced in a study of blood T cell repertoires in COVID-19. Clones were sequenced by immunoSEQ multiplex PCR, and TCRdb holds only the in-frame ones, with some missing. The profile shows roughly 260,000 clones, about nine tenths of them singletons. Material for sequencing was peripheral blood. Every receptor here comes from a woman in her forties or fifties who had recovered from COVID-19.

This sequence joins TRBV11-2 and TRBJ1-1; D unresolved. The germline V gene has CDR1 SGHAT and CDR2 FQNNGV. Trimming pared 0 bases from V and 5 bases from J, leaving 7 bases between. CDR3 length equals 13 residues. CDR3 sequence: CASSLDRWTEAFF. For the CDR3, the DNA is TGTGCCAGCAGCTTAGACCGGTGGACTGAAGCTTTCTTT. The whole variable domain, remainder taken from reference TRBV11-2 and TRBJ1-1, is EAGVAQSPRYKIIEKRQSVAFWCNPISGHATLYWYQQILGQGPKLLIQFQNNGVVDDSQLPKDRFSAERLKGVDSTLKIQPAKLEDSAVYLCASSLDRWTEAFFGQGTRLTVV.

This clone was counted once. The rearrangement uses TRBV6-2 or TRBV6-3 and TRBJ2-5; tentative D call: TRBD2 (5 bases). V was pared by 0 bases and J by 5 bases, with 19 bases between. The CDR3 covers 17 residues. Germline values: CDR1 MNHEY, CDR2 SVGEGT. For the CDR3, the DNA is TGTGCCAGCAGTTACTCGATGACTTTTCCTGGACTGGAGACCCAGTACTTC. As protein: CASSYSMTFPGLETQYF.

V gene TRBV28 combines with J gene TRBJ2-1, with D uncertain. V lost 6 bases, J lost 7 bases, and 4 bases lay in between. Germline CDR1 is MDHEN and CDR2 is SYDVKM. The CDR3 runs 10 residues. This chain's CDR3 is CASSLNEQFF. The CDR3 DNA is TGTGCCAGCAGCTTGAATGAGCAGTTCTTC.

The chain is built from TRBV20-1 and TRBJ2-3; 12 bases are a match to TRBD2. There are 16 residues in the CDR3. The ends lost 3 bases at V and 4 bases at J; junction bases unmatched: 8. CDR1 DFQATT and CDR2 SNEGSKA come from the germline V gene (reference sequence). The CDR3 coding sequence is TGCAGTGCTAGTGACGAGACTAGCGGGAGACCAGATACGCAGTATTTT. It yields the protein CSASDETSGRPDTQYF.

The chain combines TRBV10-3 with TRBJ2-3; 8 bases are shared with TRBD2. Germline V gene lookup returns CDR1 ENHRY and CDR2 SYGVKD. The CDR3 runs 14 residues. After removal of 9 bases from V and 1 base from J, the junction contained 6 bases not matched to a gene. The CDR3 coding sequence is TGTGCCATAACAAGGCGGGAGGGCACAGATACGCAGTATTTT. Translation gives CAITRREGTDTQYF.

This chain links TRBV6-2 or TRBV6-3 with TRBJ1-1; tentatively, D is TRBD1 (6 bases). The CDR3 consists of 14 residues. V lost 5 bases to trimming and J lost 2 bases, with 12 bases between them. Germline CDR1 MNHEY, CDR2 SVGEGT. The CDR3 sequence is CASSKTGYNTEAFF. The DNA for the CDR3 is TGTGCCAGCAGTAAGACAGGATATAACACTGAAGCTTTCTTT.

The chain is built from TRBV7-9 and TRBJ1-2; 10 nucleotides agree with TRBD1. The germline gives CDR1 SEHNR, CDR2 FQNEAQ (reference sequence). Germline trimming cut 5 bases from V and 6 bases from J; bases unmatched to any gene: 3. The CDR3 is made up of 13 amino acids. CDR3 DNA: TGTGCCAGCAGCGACAGGGGGCGTCATGGCTACACCTTC. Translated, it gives CASSDRGRHGYTF.

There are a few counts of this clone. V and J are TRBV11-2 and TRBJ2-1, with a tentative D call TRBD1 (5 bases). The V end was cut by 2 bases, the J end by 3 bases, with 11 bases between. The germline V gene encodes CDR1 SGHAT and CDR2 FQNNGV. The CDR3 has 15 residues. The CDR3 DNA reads TGTGCCAGCAGCTTAACCCTAAGGGGCTACAATGAGCAGTTCTTC. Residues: CASSLTLRGYNEQFF.